What follows are 13 T cell receptor beta chains derived from one specimen sequenced in a study of blood T cell repertoires in COVID-19. Some clones are missing from TCRdb's copy, which holds only in-frame ones; the method was immunoSEQ multiplex PCR. The sample yields about 170,000 clones, roughly 81% seen once. Sequences were obtained from peripheral blood. Receptors were obtained from a man aged 35 to 55 who had recovered from COVID-19.

The V and J genes are TRBV4-1 and TRBJ2-7, with D possibly TRBD2 on 6 matching bases. Trimming removed 8 bases from V and 2 bases from J, with 13 bases in between. Germline-derived CDR1 and CDR2 are MGHRA and YSYEKL. CDR3 length: 13 residues. The CDR3 loop is CASAVERAYEQYF. CDR3 nucleotide sequence: TGCGCCAGCGCGGTGGAGCGGGCCTACGAGCAGTACTTC.

The rearrangement joins TRBV29-1 to TRBJ2-7, with 9 bases identical to TRBD2. The CDR3 covers 15 residues. Looked up from germline, CDR1 is SQVTM and CDR2 is ANQGSEA. The V segment lost 3 bases and the J segment 7 bases; nucleotides outside the gene matches: 13. The CDR3 region is CSVEVVSGRIGEQYF. CDR3 DNA: TGCAGCGTTGAGGTGGTTAGCGGGAGAATAGGGGAGCAGTACTTC.

This chain uses TRBV10-3 with TRBJ2-1, with TRBD2 as a possible D gene (6 bases). Germline V gene sequence: CDR1 ENHRY, CDR2 SYGVKD. This CDR3 region has 17 residues. V was cut by 0 bases and J by 0 bases, with 12 bases left in between. In nucleotides, the CDR3 is TGTGCCATCAGTGAGTCATGGGAGGCAAGCTCCTACAATGAGCAGTTCTTC. Translated, it gives CAISESWEASSYNEQFF.

This rearrangement joins TRBV9 to TRBJ2-5, with a possible D match to TRBD1 (6 bases). Germline V gene sequence: CDR1 SGDLS, CDR2 YYNGEE. This CDR3 is 14 amino acids long. V lost 2 bases, J lost 5 bases, and 13 bases lay in between. The DNA of the CDR3 is TGTGCCAGCAGCGTTTACAGGGTCGGGGAGACCCAGTACTTC. Its protein is CASSVYRVGETQYF.

This clone has just a few counts. CDR3 sequence: CASSSDRATNEKLFF. In DNA, the CDR3 is TGTGCCAGCAGCTCGGACAGGGCGACTAATGAAAAACTGTTTTTT. The chain links TRBV11-2 to TRBJ1-4, with TRBD1 identical over 8 bases. Per the germline V gene, CDR1 is SGHAT and CDR2 is FQNNGV. This CDR3 region has 15 residues. Germline trimming cut 4 bases from V and 2 bases from J; bases unmatched to any gene: 3.

J is TRBJ2-2 and V is TRBV7-2, with unresolved D. Germline CDR1 SGHTA, CDR2 FQGNSA. There are 14 residues in the CDR3. Trimming removed 6 bases from V and 2 bases from J, with 10 bases in between. CDR3 DNA sequence: TGTGCCAGCAGTTCCTTCTTAAACACCGGGGAGCTGTTTTTT. Encoded protein: CASSSFLNTGELFF.

The rearrangement joins TRBV4-1 to TRBJ1-4, with 11 bases fitting TRBD1. The trim removed 3 bases at V and 8 bases at J, leaving 8 bases unmatched. Looked up from germline, CDR1 is MGHRA and CDR2 is YSYEKL. The CDR3 runs 16 residues. The CDR3, as DNA: TGCGCCAGCAGCCAGTCGTGGACAGGGGGCGAAGAAAAACTGTTTTTT. Its protein is CASSQSWTGGEEKLFF.

This chain connects TRBV10-3 to TRBJ2-5; 10 nucleotides match TRBD1. The CDR3 length is 15 residues. V lost 4 bases to trimming and J lost 4 bases; unmatched junction nucleotides: 6. Germline CDR1 is ENHRY and CDR2 is SYGVKD. CDR3 amino acids: CAISAAGTGAETQYF. DNA for the CDR3: TGTGCCATCAGTGCAGCCGGGACAGGGGCAGAGACCCAGTACTTC.

The V call is TRBV4-2, the J call TRBJ1-5; 8 bases match TRBD1. V trimming: 4 bases; J trimming: 8 bases; junction bases outside the gene matches: 7. Germline values: CDR1 LGHNA, CDR2 YNFKEQ. The CDR3 runs to 14 residues. CDR3 DNA sequence: TGTGCCAGCAGCCTCGGACAGGGCGGAGAGCCCCAGCATTTT. Its protein product is CASSLGQGGEPQHF.

DNA for the CDR3: TGTGCCAGCAGCCAAGCGAGGATTGGGAATTCACCCCTCCACTTT. The encoded protein is CASSQARIGNSPLHF. The V and J genes are TRBV3-1 (or the pseudogene TRBV3-2) and TRBJ1-6, with D uncertain. CDR1 and CDR2 (germline): LGHDT, YNNKEL (reference sequence). The CDR3 has 15 residues. Trimming pared 1 base from V and 7 bases from J, leaving 11 bases between.

V gene TRBV30 combines with J gene TRBJ2-7; 9 bases match TRBD2. This CDR3 contains 13 residues. CDR1 and CDR2 from the germline V gene are GTSNPN and SVGIG (reference sequence). V was pared by 2 bases and J by 6 bases, with 5 bases of the junction left unmatched. CDR3 sequence reads: CAWSTSGGSEQYF. Here the CDR3 DNA reads TGTGCCTGGAGTACCAGCGGGGGGAGCGAGCAGTACTTC.

The rearrangement joins TRBV19 to TRBJ1-2, with a weak D call TRBD1 (6 bases). Germline CDR1 LNHDA, CDR2 SQIVND (reference sequence). CDR3 length: 13 residues. The germline V and J ends were trimmed by 9 bases and 2 bases, with 13 bases remaining between them. CDR3 sequence reads: CASLDRFNYGYTF. The CDR3 DNA is TGTGCCAGCCTAGACAGGTTCAACTATGGCTACACCTTC.

The rearrangement uses TRBV5-4 and TRBJ2-1, with 10 positions matching TRBD2. From germline, CDR1 is SGHNT and CDR2 YYREEE (reference sequence). The CDR3 totals 19 residues. V dropped 6 bases and J dropped 3; count of bases not matched to a gene: 18. Here the CDR3 DNA reads TGTGCCAGCACTTCCCCGGGACTAGCGCCTCGGAGGGACTACAATGAGCAGTTCTTC. This translates into CASTSPGLAPRRDYNEQFF.